This TCR beta chain was identified during a study of OX40 agonist ivuxolimab in advanced cancers. The V gene's germline CDR1 is PRHDT and CDR2 FYEKMQ (reference sequence). The CDR3 is made up of 11 amino acids. Trimming cost V 6 bases and J 10 bases, with 10 bases left between them. Produced via immunoSEQ multiplex PCR; TCRdb's table is partial and in-frame only. Of 30,000 to 35,000 clones detected, nearly 85% appear once; the ten largest clones hold more than 20%. Patients with autoimmune history or systemic immunosuppression were excluded. The specimen was CD4+ or CD8+ T cells sorted from blood, collected in a trial of the OX40 agonist ivuxolimab. The genes are TRBV13 and TRBJ2-1; maybe TRBD1 (5 bases). The sequence was collected from an adult with an advanced solid tumor such as melanoma, head and neck, liver or kidney cancer. CDR3 in DNA: TGTGCCAGCAGGACAGCGCTAGAGCAGTTCTTC. Its translation: CASRTALEQFF.